The 31 T cell receptor beta chains reported below all come from one sample, sequenced in a study of T cells after yellow fever vaccination. One entry per CDR3 protein results from TCRdb running MiXCR on the 5' RACE reads. The sample includes a few hundred thousand distinct CDR3 sequences, 3.5% to 4.5% seen only once; the top ten take roughly 26%. The material sequenced was PBMCs, taken 5 days after the yellow fever booster vaccination. All receptors come from a man aged 18 to 35 who received the YFV17D yellow fever vaccine.

This clonotype was detected many times. The rearrangement joins TRBV5-1 to TRBJ2-5; perhaps D is TRBD1 or TRBD2 (5 bases each). Germline V gene data show CDR1 as SGHRS and CDR2 as YFSETQ. The CDR3 contains 16 residues. V was trimmed by 0 bases and J by 5 bases, leaving 17 bases between them. CDR3 sequence reads: CASSLADTSSGETQYF. CDR3 DNA: TGCGCCAGCAGCTTGGCGGACACCTCCTCGGGGGAGACCCAGTACTTC. Supplemented by reference TRBV5-1 and TRBJ2-5, the full variable domain reads KAGVTQTPRYLIKTRGQQVTLSCSPISGHRSVSWYQQTPGQGLQFLFEYFSETQRNKGNFPGRFSGRQFSNSRSEMNVSTLELGDSALYLCASSLADTSSGETQYFGPGTRLLVL.

This clonotype was seen more than once but under ten times. The CDR3 nucleotides read TGTGCCAGCAGTTTGGGCAGGGGGACCCTCCACTTT. This codes for CASSLGRGTLHF. V and J are TRBV6-5 and TRBJ1-6; 7 bases align to TRBD1. Germline values: CDR1 MNHEY, CDR2 SVGAGI. J lost 14 bases, V lost 4 bases, and 5 bases had no gene match. This CDR3 has 12 residues.

The genes are TRBV3-1 and TRBJ2-7, with 9 bases identical to TRBD1. In germline, CDR1 is LGHDT, CDR2 YNNKEL (reference sequence). This CDR3 has 15 amino acids. The ends lost 5 bases at V and 1 base at J; junction bases unmatched: 6. In DNA form, the CDR3 reads TGTGCCAGCAGCAATCGGGACAGGGCTTCCTACGAGCAGTACTTC. Translated: CASSNRDRASYEQYF.

This clonotype has just a few counts. The gene calls are TRBV5-1 and TRBJ1-5; a possible D gene is TRBD1 (5 bases). The V gene lost 0 bases and the J gene lost 2 bases, with 9 bases spanning the gap. This CDR3 spans 15 amino acids. Germline loops: CDR1 SGHRS, CDR2 YFSETQ. As DNA, the CDR3 is TGCGCCAGCAGCTTGGGGCGGGGCCGCAATCAGCCCCAGCATTTT. It specifies CASSLGRGRNQPQHF.

V is TRBV5-1 and J is TRBJ2-7; a possible D gene is TRBD1 (6 bases). The germline V gene encodes CDR1 SGHRS and CDR2 YFSETQ. There are 16 residues in the CDR3. Trimming pared 0 bases from V and 4 bases from J, leaving 17 bases between. The CDR3 DNA reads TGCGCCAGCAGCTTGGTTTCAGGACAGAGTTTGTACGAGCAGTACGTC. This codes for CASSLVSGQSLYEQYV.

This clonotype was found many times. The chain links TRBV5-1 to TRBJ1-1; D possibly corresponds to TRBD1 (6 bases). The CDR3 totals 14 residues. CDR1 and CDR2 (germline): SGHRS, YFSETQ. V lost 3 bases and J lost 1, with 10 bases in between. CDR3 nucleotide sequence: TGCGCCAGCAGCTGGGGGGCGGCGAACACTGAAGCTTTCTTT. This sequence encodes CASSWGAANTEAFF.

The chain couples TRBV20-1 to TRBJ2-7; unclear D gene. The CDR3 runs to 13 residues. V was shortened by 3 bases and J by 3 bases, with 12 bases between the two germline ends. CDR1 is DFQATT and CDR2 is SNEGSKA in the germline V gene (reference sequence). For the CDR3, the DNA is TGCAGTGCTAGGGGTCAGCCCCTCTACGAGCAGTACTTC. Its translation is CSARGQPLYEQYF.

This clonotype has only a few counts. The V gene is TRBV19, the J gene TRBJ2-7; D is unclear. The CDR3 is 13 residues long. V lost 6 bases and J lost 4, with 13 bases in between. Looked up from germline, CDR1 is LNHDA and CDR2 is SQIVND (reference sequence). The CDR3 DNA reads as TGTGCCAGTAGGGGATCCTCCGGGTACGAGCAGTACTTC. Protein product: CASRGSSGYEQYF.

In this sample, this clonotype turned up many times. The rearrangement joins TRBV4-3 to TRBJ2-7, with 7 bases aligning to TRBD2. Per germline, CDR1 LGHNA and CDR2 YSLEER. There are 16 residues in the CDR3. The V segment lost 0 bases and the J segment 2 bases; nucleotides outside the gene matches: 7. This chain's CDR3 is CASSQERGDPAYEQYF. The CDR3 bases are TGCGCCAGCAGCCAAGAACGGGGGGACCCTGCCTACGAGCAGTACTTC.

This clonotype was picked up a small number of times. The rearrangement uses TRBV5-1 and TRBJ2-3; 12 bases match TRBD2. Germline CDR1 reads SGHRS; CDR2 reads YFSETQ. The CDR3 has 16 amino acids. J gave up 5 bases and V 4 bases, and 8 bases lay outside the gene matches. This chain's CDR3 is CASSPGPSGGVDTQYF. The CDR3 DNA reads TGCGCCAGCAGCCCTGGCCCTAGCGGGGGGGTAGATACGCAGTATTTT. Full variable domain (rest looked up from reference TRBV5-1 and TRBJ2-3): KAGVTQTPRYLIKTRGQQVTLSCSPISGHRSVSWYQQTPGQGLQFLFEYFSETQRNKGNFPGRFSGRQFSNSRSEMNVSTLELGDSALYLCASSPGPSGGVDTQYFGPGTRLTVL.

This clonotype has just a few counts. The V gene is TRBV7-9, the J gene TRBJ2-7; no definite D call. The germline V and J ends were trimmed by 5 bases and 1 base, with 6 bases remaining between them. Germline V CDR1 and CDR2: SEHNR, FQNEAQ (reference sequence). The CDR3 loop spans 12 amino acids. CDR3 DNA: TGTGCCAGCAGCCGGATATCCTACGAGCAGTACTTC. It yields the protein CASSRISYEQYF.

The chain employs TRBV9 and TRBJ2-4; 12 nucleotides match TRBD1. The V segment lost 3 bases and the J segment 2 bases; nucleotides outside the gene matches: 3. Germline V CDR1 and CDR2: SGDLS, YYNGEE. The CDR3 is 16 amino acids. CDR3 residues: CASSGGTGGSKNIQYF. The CDR3 nucleotides are TGTGCCAGCAGCGGAGGGACAGGGGGCTCCAAAAACATTCAGTACTTC.

This clonotype was seen repeatedly, ten times or more. CDR3: CASSSPGLAGTNSYEQYF. The CDR3 DNA reads TGTGCCAGCAGCTCGCCGGGACTAGCGGGGACGAACTCCTACGAGCAGTACTTC. The chain couples TRBV7-2 to TRBJ2-7, with 13 bases lining up with TRBD2. J lost 0 bases, V lost 4 bases, and 9 bases had no gene match. Germline V lookup: CDR1 SGHTA, CDR2 FQGNSA. The CDR3 is 18 amino acids.

The rearrangement links TRBV5-4 to TRBJ2-3, with 7 bases matching TRBD1. Germline CDR1 reads SGHNT; CDR2 reads YYREEE (reference sequence). Trimming took 4 bases from V and 1 from J; bases not matched to a gene: 9. This CDR3 has 16 amino acids. For the CDR3, the DNA is TGTGCCAGCAGCCCTCCTCGACAGGGAGGCACAGATACGCAGTATTTT. It specifies CASSPPRQGGTDTQYF.

The chain links TRBV7-2 to TRBJ2-1; 15 positions match TRBD2. Germline V gene lookup returns CDR1 SGHTA and CDR2 FQGNSA. The V segment lost 6 bases and the J segment 0 bases; nucleotides outside the gene matches: 6. The CDR3 length is 18 residues. The CDR3 reads CASRRGLAGGPSYNEQFF. CDR3 in DNA: TGTGCCAGCAGACGAGGACTAGCGGGGGGGCCCTCCTACAATGAGCAGTTCTTC.

In its sample, this clonotype was seen a few times. The rearrangement uses TRBV7-9 and TRBJ1-6; TRBD1 aligns across 7 bases. The junction had 11 bases not matched to a gene; V was cut back by 5 bases and J by 10 bases. The CDR3 length is 15 residues. Germline loops: CDR1 SEHNR, CDR2 FQNEAQ (reference sequence). CDR3 residues: CASSEEQGFGSPLHF. Here the CDR3 DNA reads TGTGCCAGCAGCGAAGAACAGGGGTTCGGGTCACCCCTCCACTTT.

This clonotype was observed a few times. This chain joins TRBV4-2 and TRBJ2-7; no definite D call. This CDR3 spans 15 amino acids. Germline values: CDR1 LGHNA, CDR2 YNFKEQ. V lost 0 bases to trimming and J lost 3 bases, with 12 bases between them. The CDR3 region has the DNA TGTGCCAGCAGCCAAGACCCGGGCCCTAGCTACGAGCAGTACTTC. It codes for CASSQDPGPSYEQYF.

This clonotype was observed a few times. The chain is built from TRBV6-6 and TRBJ2-1; D is undetermined. Trimming stripped 6 bases from V and 9 bases from J, with 12 bases between. The CDR3 contains 12 residues. The germline V gene has CDR1 MNHNY and CDR2 SVGAGI (reference sequence). The CDR3 region is CASSSLVSEQFF. The CDR3 DNA reads TGTGCCAGCAGCAGTCTTGTCAGTGAGCAGTTCTTC.

This clonotype was observed a handful of times. The J gene is TRBJ2-5, the V gene TRBV20-1; 7 bases agree with TRBD1. The germline gives CDR1 DFQATT, CDR2 SNEGSKA (reference sequence). Trimming took 6 bases from V and 0 from J; bases not matched to a gene: 7. This CDR3 is 14 amino acids long. CDR3 DNA sequence: TGCAGTGCCGGCCTAGACAGGGACCAAGAGACCCAGTACTTC. The encoded protein is CSAGLDRDQETQYF.

V and J are TRBV18 and TRBJ2-1, with D unclear. Trimming pared 0 bases from V and 6 bases from J, leaving 6 bases between. The CDR3 consists of 13 residues. The V gene's germline CDR1 is KGHSH and CDR2 LQKENI. CDR3 loop: CASSPPGVNEQFF. For the CDR3, the DNA is TGTGCCAGCTCACCACCTGGGGTCAATGAGCAGTTCTTC.

This clonotype was picked up many times. The junction does not match germline at one end; this may be a read error. V gene TRBV12-3 or TRBV12-4 combines with J gene TRBJ2-1; D may be TRBD1 (5 bases). The CDR3 is 13 amino acids. The CDR3 is CASRANLDSWPIF. CDR3 coding DNA: TGTGCCAGCAGGGCTAACCTAGACAGTTGGCCCATTTTC.

There are many counts of this clonotype. V and J are TRBV7-3 and TRBJ1-6, with a tentative D call TRBD1 (6 bases). Trimming left V 8 bases short and J 9 bases short, with 14 bases between. This CDR3 comprises 13 residues. CDR1 and CDR2 (germline): SGHTA, FQGTGA. The DNA for the CDR3 is TGTGCCAGCCCCGACAGGAGATGTTCACCCCTCCACTTT. It specifies CASPDRRCSPLHF.

This clonotype was found many times. V gene TRBV4-3 combines with J gene TRBJ2-7; D perhaps matches TRBD1 (6 bases). There are 13 residues in the CDR3. Germline V gene sequence: CDR1 LGHNA, CDR2 YSLEER. Trimming removed 0 bases from V and 3 bases from J, with 6 bases in between. CDR3 region: CASSQDRGYEQYF. The CDR3 DNA sequence: TGCGCCAGCAGCCAAGACAGGGGCTACGAGCAGTACTTC.

This clonotype has a count of ten or more. V and J are TRBV5-1 and TRBJ2-2; perhaps TRBD1 as D (6 bases). V gave up 4 bases and J gave up 7 bases, with 17 bases separating them. The germline V gene has CDR1 SGHRS and CDR2 YFSETQ. The CDR3 sequence is 15 residues long. The CDR3 bases are TGCGCCAGCAGCCTGATGCCACAGGGTAACGGGGAGCTGTTTTTT. It translates to CASSLMPQGNGELFF.

The table lists this clonotype with many counts. This sequence joins TRBV4-1 and TRBJ2-2, with D unresolved. Germline CDR1 reads MGHRA; CDR2 reads YSYEKL. This CDR3 comprises 13 residues. V was shortened by 4 bases and J by 6 bases, with 9 bases between the two germline ends. CDR3 protein: CASSLRSSGELFF. The CDR3 region has the DNA TGCGCCAGCAGCCTAAGGAGTTCCGGGGAGCTGTTTTTT.

This clonotype was counted between two and nine times. This sequence joins TRBV7-3 and TRBJ2-5; no firm D call. Germline V gene lookup returns CDR1 SGHTA and CDR2 FQGTGA. This CDR3 is 15 amino acids long. V was clipped by 5 bases and J by 1 base, with 14 bases between them. CDR3 amino acids: CASSRGRNLQETQYF. CDR3 bases: TGTGCCAGCAGCCGAGGACGGAACCTCCAAGAGACCCAGTACTTC.

This clonotype showed up just a few times. The chain uses TRBV20-1 and TRBJ2-5; D is unclear. The CDR3 spans 11 residues. CDR1 DFQATT and CDR2 SNEGSKA come from the germline V gene (reference sequence). Trimming removed 6 bases at V and 5 bases at J, with 10 bases between. The CDR3 is CSAPQGETQYF. The DNA of the CDR3 is TGCAGTGCCCCCCAAGGGGAGACCCAGTACTTC.

This clonotype was recorded at least ten times. V gene TRBV5-1 combines with J gene TRBJ2-3, with no clear D. The V end lost 0 bases, the J end lost 5 bases, and 7 bases lay between the germline ends. There are 13 residues in the CDR3. Germline assignment: CDR1 SGHRS and CDR2 YFSETQ. The CDR3 DNA sequence: TGCGCCAGCAGCTTGGCCCCGTTAGATACGCAGTATTTT. Its translation is CASSLAPLDTQYF.

This clonotype came up a few times. The V call is TRBV7-2, the J call TRBJ2-5; TRBD2 matches at 7 bases. Unmatched junction bases numbered 11, after V lost 0 bases and J lost 1 base. Germline values: CDR1 SGHTA, CDR2 FQGNSA. This CDR3 contains 18 residues. CDR3 loop: CASSLATLGGGSQETQYF. CDR3 in DNA: TGTGCCAGCAGCTTAGCCACCCTGGGGGGAGGGTCCCAAGAGACCCAGTACTTC.

This clonotype was seen only a few times. The CDR3 protein is CASSWSRELGLFF. The CDR3, as DNA: TGCGCCAGCAGCTGGAGCCGAGAGCTAGGGCTGTTTTTT. The chain recombines TRBV5-1 with TRBJ2-2; D is uncertain. Germline V gives CDR1 SGHRS, CDR2 YFSETQ. V was cut by 3 bases and J by 13 bases, with 16 bases left in between. There are 13 residues in the CDR3.

This clonotype was observed at least ten times. CDR3 amino acids: CASSSGLAGRLYEQYF. CDR3 in DNA: TGTGCCAGCAGCTCCGGGTTGGCAGGGCGACTCTACGAGCAGTACTTC. The V and J genes are TRBV7-2 and TRBJ2-7; the D gene is possibly TRBD1 (5 bases). Germline assignment: CDR1 SGHTA and CDR2 FQGNSA. The CDR3 consists of 16 residues. Trimming removed 4 bases at V and 3 bases at J, with 19 bases between.